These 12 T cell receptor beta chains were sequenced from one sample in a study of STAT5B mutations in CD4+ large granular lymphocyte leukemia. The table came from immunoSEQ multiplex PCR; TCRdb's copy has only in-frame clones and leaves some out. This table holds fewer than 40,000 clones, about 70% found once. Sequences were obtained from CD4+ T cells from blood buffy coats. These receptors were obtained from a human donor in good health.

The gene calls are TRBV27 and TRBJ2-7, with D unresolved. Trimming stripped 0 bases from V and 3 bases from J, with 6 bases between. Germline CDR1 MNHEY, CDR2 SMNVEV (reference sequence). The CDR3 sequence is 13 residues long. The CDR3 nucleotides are TGTGCCAGCAGTTTATCCCCATACTACGAGCAGTACTTC. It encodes CASSLSPYYEQYF.

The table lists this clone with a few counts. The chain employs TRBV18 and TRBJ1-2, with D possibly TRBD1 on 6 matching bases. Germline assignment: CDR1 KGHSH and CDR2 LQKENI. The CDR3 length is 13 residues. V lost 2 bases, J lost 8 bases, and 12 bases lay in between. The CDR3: CASSPGQTWGYTF. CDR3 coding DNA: TGTGCCAGCTCACCAGGACAGACTTGGGGCTACACCTTC.

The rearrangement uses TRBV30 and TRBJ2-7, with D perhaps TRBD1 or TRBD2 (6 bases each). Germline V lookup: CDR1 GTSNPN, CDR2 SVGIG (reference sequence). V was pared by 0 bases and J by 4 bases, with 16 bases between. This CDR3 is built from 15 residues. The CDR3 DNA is TGTGCCTGGAGTGTATCGGTGGGGGGCTGGTACGAGCAGTACTTC. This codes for CAWSVSVGGWYEQYF.

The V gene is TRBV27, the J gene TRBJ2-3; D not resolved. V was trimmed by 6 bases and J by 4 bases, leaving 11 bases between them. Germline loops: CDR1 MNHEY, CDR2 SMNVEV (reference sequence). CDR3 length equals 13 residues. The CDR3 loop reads CASRPYTADTQYF. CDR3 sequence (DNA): TGTGCCAGCAGACCGTACACAGCAGATACGCAGTATTTT.

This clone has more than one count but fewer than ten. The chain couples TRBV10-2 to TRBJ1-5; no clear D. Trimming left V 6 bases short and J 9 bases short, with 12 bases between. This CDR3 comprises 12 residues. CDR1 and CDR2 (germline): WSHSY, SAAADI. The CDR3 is CASRDGIRPQHF. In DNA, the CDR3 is TGCGCCAGCAGAGATGGGATTCGGCCCCAGCATTTT.

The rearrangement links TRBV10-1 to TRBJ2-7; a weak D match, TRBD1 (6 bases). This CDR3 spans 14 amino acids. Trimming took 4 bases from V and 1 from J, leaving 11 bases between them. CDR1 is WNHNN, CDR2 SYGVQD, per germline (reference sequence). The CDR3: CASSASGHSYEQYF. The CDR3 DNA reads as TGCGCCAGCAGTGCCTCGGGACATTCCTACGAGCAGTACTTC.

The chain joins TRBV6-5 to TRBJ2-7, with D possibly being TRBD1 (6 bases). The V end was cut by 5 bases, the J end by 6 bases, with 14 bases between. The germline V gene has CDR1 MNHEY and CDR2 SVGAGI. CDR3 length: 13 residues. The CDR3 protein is CASSRDRKGEQYF. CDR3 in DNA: TGTGCCAGCAGTCGTGACAGGAAGGGCGAGCAGTACTTC.

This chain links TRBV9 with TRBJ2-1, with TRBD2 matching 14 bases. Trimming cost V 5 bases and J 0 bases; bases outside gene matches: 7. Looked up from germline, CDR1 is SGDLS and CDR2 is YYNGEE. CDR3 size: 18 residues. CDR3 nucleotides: TGTGCCAGCAGTGGGACTAGCGGGGGCCTAAGCTCCTACAATGAGCAGTTCTTC. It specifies CASSGTSGGLSSYNEQFF.

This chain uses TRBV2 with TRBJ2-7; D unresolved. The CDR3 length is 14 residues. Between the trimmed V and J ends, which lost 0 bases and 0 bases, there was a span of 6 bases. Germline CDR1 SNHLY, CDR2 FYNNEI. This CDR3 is CASSEASVSYEQYF. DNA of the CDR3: TGTGCCAGCAGTGAAGCCAGCGTCTCCTACGAGCAGTACTTC. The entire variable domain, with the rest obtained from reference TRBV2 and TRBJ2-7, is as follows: EPEVTQTPSHQVTQMGQEVILRCVPISNHLYFYWYRQILGQKVEFLVSFYNNEISEKSEIFDDQFSVERPDGSNFTLKIRSTKLEDSAMYFCASSEASVSYEQYFGPGTRLTVT.

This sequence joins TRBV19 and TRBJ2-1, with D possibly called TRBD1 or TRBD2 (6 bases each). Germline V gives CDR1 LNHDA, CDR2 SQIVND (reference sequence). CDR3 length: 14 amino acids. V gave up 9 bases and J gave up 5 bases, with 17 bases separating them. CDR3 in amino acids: CASAWGARNNEQFF. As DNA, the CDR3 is TGTGCCAGCGCTTGGGGGGCGAGGAACAATGAGCAGTTCTTC.

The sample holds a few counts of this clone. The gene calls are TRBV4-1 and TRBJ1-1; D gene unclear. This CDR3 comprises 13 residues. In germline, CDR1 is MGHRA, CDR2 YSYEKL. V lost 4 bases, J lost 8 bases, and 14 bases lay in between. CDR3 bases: TGCGCCAGCAGCCGCACCGCACCGAGGGAAGCTTTCTTT. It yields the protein CASSRTAPREAFF.

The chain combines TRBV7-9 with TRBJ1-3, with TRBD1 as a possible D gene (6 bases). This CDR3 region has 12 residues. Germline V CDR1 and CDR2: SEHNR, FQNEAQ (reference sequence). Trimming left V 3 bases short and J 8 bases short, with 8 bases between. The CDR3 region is CASSLEGDTIYF. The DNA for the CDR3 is TGTGCCAGCAGCTTGGAGGGGGACACCATATATTTT.